Each of the 21 T cell receptor beta chains below was sequenced from the same sample in a study of control samples from healthy donors and cancer patients. Repertoires were generated with immunoSEQ multiplex PCR, while TCRdb's copy carries only in-frame clones and drops some. The repertoire has around 48,000 clones, approximately 93% of them found once; the top ten carry 20% to 30%. The specimen sequenced was PBMCs. All receptors come from a woman aged 45 to 65 with head and neck cancer.

The chain couples TRBV28 to TRBJ1-3; D unresolved. In germline, CDR1 is MDHEN, CDR2 SYDVKM. This CDR3 has 12 residues. The germline V and J ends were trimmed by 7 bases and 5 bases, with 9 bases remaining between them. The CDR3 bases are TGTGCCAGCACGGCGAGGAGAAACACCATATATTTT. Protein: CASTARRNTIYF.

This chain joins TRBV5-4 and TRBJ2-6; 12 positions match TRBD1. CDR1 is SGHNT, CDR2 YYREEE, per germline (reference sequence). V shed 2 bases, J shed 3 bases, and the junction held 6 bases outside the gene matches. The CDR3 is 18 amino acids. CDR3 amino acids: CASSLRDRGRSGANVLTF. In DNA, the CDR3 is TGTGCCAGCAGCTTACGGGACAGGGGGCGAAGTGGGGCCAACGTCCTGACTTTC.

This rearrangement joins TRBV15 to TRBJ2-1; 8 bases match TRBD2. CDR1 and CDR2 from the germline V gene are LNHNV and YYDKDF (reference sequence). Trimming took 0 bases from V and 6 from J; bases not matched to a gene: 10. The CDR3 is made up of 17 amino acids. This chain's CDR3 is CATSREVRGASLNEQFF. CDR3 in DNA: TGTGCCACCAGCAGAGAAGTGCGGGGGGCCTCCCTCAATGAGCAGTTCTTC.

In this sample, this clone turned up once. The V call is TRBV5-1, the J call TRBJ2-1; 12 bases match TRBD2. With V trimmed by 7 bases and J by 8 bases, 7 bases remained unmatched. The length of the CDR3 is 14 residues. CDR1 is SGHRS, CDR2 YFSETQ, per germline. The CDR3 DNA reads TGCGCCAGCGCACCTAGCGGGGGGGCGTATGAGCAGTTCTTC. It is translated as CASAPSGGAYEQFF.

The V gene is TRBV3-1 (or the pseudogene TRBV3-2), the J gene TRBJ2-1, with TRBD2 identical over 13 bases. This CDR3 region has 16 residues. V dropped 4 bases and J dropped 6; count of bases not matched to a gene: 6. CDR1 is LGHDT, CDR2 YNNKEL, per germline (reference sequence). The CDR3 nucleotides are TGTGCCAGCAGCCGACGGACTAGCGGGAGTTCCAATGAGCAGTTCTTC. Encoded protein: CASSRRTSGSSNEQFF.

The chain couples TRBV18 to TRBJ2-1, with 7 bases matching TRBD1. Germline-derived CDR1 and CDR2 are KGHSH and LQKENI. This CDR3 is built from 13 residues. Trimming took 5 bases from V and 4 from J; bases not matched to a gene: 2. The CDR3 DNA follows: TGTGCCAGCTCAGGGACAGTATACAATGAGCAGTTCTTC. This translates into CASSGTVYNEQFF.

The chain has TRBV28 and TRBJ1-3, with D perhaps TRBD1 (5 bases). This CDR3 comprises 17 residues. CDR1 MDHEN and CDR2 SYDVKM come from the germline V gene. The V end was cut by 6 bases, the J end by 0 bases, with 18 bases between. The CDR3 loop reads CASRSSTGLISGNTIYF. The CDR3 nucleotides are TGTGCCAGCAGGTCCAGTACAGGACTGATCTCTGGAAACACCATATATTTT.

This chain uses TRBV18 with TRBJ2-5; TRBD2 matches at 14 bases. The germline CDR1 and CDR2 sequences are KGHSH and LQKENI. The V segment lost 4 bases and the J segment 1 base; nucleotides outside the gene matches: 2. The CDR3 runs to 16 residues. CDR3 amino acids: CASSRLAGGSQETQYF. For the CDR3, the DNA is TGTGCCAGCTCACGACTAGCGGGGGGGTCCCAAGAGACCCAGTACTTC.

The chain uses TRBV11-3 and TRBJ2-1; 7 nucleotides match TRBD2. Germline V gives CDR1 SGHNT, CDR2 YENEEA. The CDR3 is 15 amino acids. The ends lost 4 bases at V and 0 bases at J; junction bases unmatched: 3. CDR3 protein: CASSSREASYNEQFF. The CDR3 bases are TGTGCCAGCAGCTCTCGGGAGGCCTCCTACAATGAGCAGTTCTTC.

This chain links TRBV29-1 with TRBJ2-7, with TRBD1 as a possible D gene (5 bases). The V and J ends lost 4 bases and 1 base respectively, with 8 bases between them. Per germline, CDR1 SQVTM and CDR2 ANQGSEA. The CDR3 sequence is 12 residues long. The CDR3 coding sequence is TGCAGCGTTGGTGCAGGGTCCTACGAGCAGTACTTC. Translated: CSVGAGSYEQYF.

The J gene is TRBJ1-2, the V gene TRBV15; the D gene is possibly TRBD1 (6 bases). Germline CDR1 reads LNHNV; CDR2 reads YYDKDF (reference sequence). V was pared by 6 bases and J by 9 bases, with 17 bases between. The CDR3 length is 13 residues. CDR3 residues: CATSNTGIARYTF. For the CDR3, the DNA is TGTGCCACCAGTAATACAGGGATTGCTCGCTACACCTTC.

This chain uses TRBV4-3 with TRBJ2-7; 11 bases agree with TRBD2. The CDR3 is made up of 18 amino acids. Germline V gene data show CDR1 as LGHNA and CDR2 as YSLEER. The junction had 9 bases not matched to a gene; V was cut back by 0 bases and J by 2 bases. The CDR3 DNA reads as TGCGCCAGCAGCCAAGATAGAGTTGGGACTAGCGGTGCCTACGAGCAGTACTTC. Protein: CASSQDRVGTSGAYEQYF.

This rearrangement joins TRBV9 to TRBJ1-1; 7 bases are a match to TRBD1. The CDR3 consists of 13 residues. The J segment lost 5 bases and the V segment lost 0 bases, leaving 1 base of the junction unmatched. Germline V gene data show CDR1 as SGDLS and CDR2 as YYNGEE. DNA for the CDR3: TGTGCCAGCAGCGTAGGACAGGGAACTGAAGCTTTCTTT. Protein: CASSVGQGTEAFF.

V usage is TRBV5-5 and J usage is TRBJ1-2; TRBD1 is a possible D gene (5 bases). V was cut by 0 bases and J by 2 bases, with 8 bases left in between. From germline, CDR1 is SGHKS and CDR2 YYEKEE (reference sequence). The CDR3 is 14 residues long. CDR3 loop: CASSLAGPNYGYTF. As DNA, the CDR3 is TGTGCCAGCAGCTTGGCAGGGCCCAACTATGGCTACACCTTC.

The genes are TRBV4-1 and TRBJ1-1; D might be TRBD1 (6 bases). Germline V gene sequence: CDR1 MGHRA, CDR2 YSYEKL. The CDR3 has 17 residues. Trimming pared 1 base from V and 4 bases from J, leaving 19 bases between. CDR3 sequence: CASSQGARFGGGTEAFF. CDR3 in DNA: TGCGCCAGCAGCCAAGGGGCCCGATTCGGAGGGGGCACTGAAGCTTTCTTT.

The chain uses TRBV10-1 and TRBJ1-5; D gene unclear. The CDR3 spans 15 residues. V was clipped by 7 bases and J by 6 bases, with 19 bases between them. Germline CDR1 is WNHNN and CDR2 is SYGVQD (reference sequence). CDR3 bases: TGCGCCAGCACCCCCCGGACGGGTTGTCGTCAGCCCCAGCATTTT. This encodes CASTPRTGCRQPQHF.

The chain uses TRBV19 and TRBJ1-3, with D unclear. The CDR3 is 17 amino acids. Germline CDR1 reads LNHDA; CDR2 reads SQIVND (reference sequence). Trimming removed 1 base at V and 0 bases at J, with 13 bases between. The CDR3 DNA reads TGTGCCAGTAGTATAGGCTTGGAGGGCTACTCTGGAAACACCATATATTTT. Its protein product is CASSIGLEGYSGNTIYF.

The chain employs TRBV7-9 and TRBJ2-2; 7 bases align to TRBD1. The CDR3 is 14 amino acids. The ends lost 6 bases at V and 6 bases at J; junction bases unmatched: 7. Germline V gene data show CDR1 as SEHNR and CDR2 as FQNEAQ (reference sequence). In nucleotides, the CDR3 is TGTGCCAGCAGTCTAGCCGGGACAGCCGGGGAGCTGTTTTTT. Translating it yields CASSLAGTAGELFF.

The genes are TRBV2 and TRBJ2-2; 8 bases fit TRBD1. Germline V gene lookup returns CDR1 SNHLY and CDR2 FYNNEI. The CDR3 is 19 residues long. V shed 2 bases, J shed 5 bases, and the junction held 16 bases outside the gene matches. CDR3 sequence: CASSESWESSGGGTGELFF. CDR3 DNA: TGTGCCAGCAGTGAAAGTTGGGAATCCTCAGGGGGCGGAACCGGGGAGCTGTTTTTT.

This chain connects TRBV13 to TRBJ2-7; D uncertain. Deletions cut 5 bases from V and 7 bases from J, with 15 bases between. Looked up from germline, CDR1 is PRHDT and CDR2 is FYEKMQ (reference sequence). This CDR3 has 13 residues. In DNA, the CDR3 is TGTGCCAGCAGCCTCCGGGTAAATCGGGAGCAGTACTTC. It translates to CASSLRVNREQYF.

The chain uses TRBV12-3 or TRBV12-4 and TRBJ1-2; TRBD1 is a possible D gene (6 bases). The CDR3 sequence is 13 residues long. The V end lost 5 bases, the J end lost 8 bases, and 15 bases lay between the germline ends. DNA for the CDR3: TGTGCCAGCAGTCCCGGACAGAGTCAAGGCTACACCTTC. Translated, it gives CASSPGQSQGYTF.